Below are 16 T cell receptor beta chains sequenced from a single sample in a study of control samples from healthy donors and cancer patients. This table comes from immunoSEQ multiplex PCR, and its TCRdb copy is limited to in-frame clones, with some not included. The repertoire holds 110,000 or so clones, with roughly 79% as singletons. The specimen sequenced was blood. These receptors originate from a man in his late teens or twenties in good health.

The chain joins TRBV5-4 to TRBJ1-2; 8 bases line up with TRBD1. Germline CDR1 is SGHNT and CDR2 is YYREEE (reference sequence). This CDR3 is built from 13 residues. The J segment lost 8 bases and the V segment lost 4 bases, leaving 7 bases of the junction unmatched. CDR3: CASSQQGAQGYTF. The CDR3 DNA follows: TGTGCCAGCAGCCAGCAGGGGGCGCAGGGCTACACCTTC.

This clone has only one observation. The genes are TRBV7-2 and TRBJ1-5; D gene uncertain. Germline CDR1 and CDR2: SGHTA and FQGNSA. V was clipped by 3 bases and J by 0 bases, with 9 bases between them. The length of the CDR3 is 15 residues. The CDR3 nucleotides are TGTGCCAGCAGCTTCCAGACCGGTAGCAATCAGCCCCAGCATTTT. This sequence encodes CASSFQTGSNQPQHF.

The V and J genes are TRBV5-1 and TRBJ1-2; TRBD1 is a possible D gene (5 bases). V lost 0 bases to trimming and J lost 1 base, with 10 bases between them. Germline V gene data show CDR1 as SGHRS and CDR2 as YFSETQ. The CDR3 runs to 15 residues. The CDR3 DNA sequence: TGCGCCAGCAGCTTGGCAGGCAGGGATAACTATGGCTACACCTTC. Protein: CASSLAGRDNYGYTF.

Notes on this clone: Other DNA sequences in this specimen translate into the identical CDR3. J is TRBJ1-2 and V is TRBV6-5, with D perhaps matching TRBD1 (5 bases). Germline V gene lookup returns CDR1 MNHEY and CDR2 SVGAGI. The CDR3 length is 13 residues. V gave up 0 bases and J gave up 7 bases, with 9 bases separating them. The CDR3 coding sequence is TGTGCCAGCAGTTACTCGCTAAGGGGTGGCTACACCTTC. Translating it yields CASSYSLRGGYTF.

V is TRBV5-5 and J is TRBJ1-6; tentatively, D is TRBD1 (6 bases). This CDR3 contains 16 residues. V was cut by 2 bases and J by 0 bases, with 9 bases left in between. CDR1 is SGHKS and CDR2 is YYEKEE in the germline V gene (reference sequence). The CDR3 spells CASSLTGSSYNSPLHF. As DNA, the CDR3 is TGTGCCAGCAGCTTAACAGGGAGCTCCTATAATTCACCCCTCCACTTT.

V is TRBV6-4 and J is TRBJ2-1; 13 nucleotides align to TRBD2. Germline lookup yields CDR1 MRHNA and CDR2 SNTAGT. This CDR3 is built from 15 residues. V dropped 6 bases and J dropped 5; count of bases not matched to a gene: 4. CDR3 amino acids: CASSPLAGGHNEQFF. CDR3 nucleotides: TGTGCCAGCAGCCCACTAGCGGGGGGGCACAATGAGCAGTTCTTC.

V usage is TRBV24-1 and J usage is TRBJ2-3, with D unresolved. CDR1 is KGHDR, CDR2 SFDVKD, per germline. Between the trimmed V and J ends, which lost 3 bases and 4 bases, there was a span of 10 bases. CDR3 length equals 14 residues. This CDR3 reads CATSDTRGPDTQYF. The CDR3 nucleotides are TGTGCCACCAGTGATACTCGCGGTCCAGATACGCAGTATTTT.

The chain employs TRBV28 and TRBJ1-1; unclear D gene. Per the germline V gene, CDR1 is MDHEN and CDR2 is SYDVKM. Trimming took off 5 bases at V and 4 bases at J, with 11 bases between the two ends. The CDR3 length is 13 residues. DNA of the CDR3: TGTGCCAGCAGTCTCGTATGGAGCACTGAAGCTTTCTTT. Amino acid sequence: CASSLVWSTEAFF.

CDR3 sequence: CASSETGTGVMRNQPQHF. CDR3 sequence (DNA): TGTGCCAGTAGTGAAACCGGGACAGGGGTTATGCGCAATCAGCCCCAGCATTTT. V is TRBV19 and J is TRBJ1-5, with TRBD1 identical over 10 bases. This CDR3 has 18 residues. The germline V gene encodes CDR1 LNHDA and CDR2 SQIVND (reference sequence). V was clipped by 5 bases and J by 2 bases; unmatched bases: 12.

V and J are TRBV5-5 and TRBJ2-7; 9 bases agree with TRBD1. The CDR3 covers 14 residues. The germline gives CDR1 SGHKS, CDR2 YYEKEE (reference sequence). V gave up 3 bases and J gave up 4 bases; unmatched junction bases: 5. CDR3 protein: CASSSDRGRYEQYV. In DNA form, the CDR3 reads TGTGCCAGCAGCTCGGACAGGGGTCGGTACGAGCAGTACGTC.

The CDR3 DNA reads as TGTGCCTGGGGGACAGGGCCTAATTCTGGAAACACCATATATTTT. The encoded protein is CAWGTGPNSGNTIYF. This chain joins TRBV30 and TRBJ1-3; 9 nucleotides align to TRBD1. Germline lookup yields CDR1 GTSNPN and CDR2 SVGIG (reference sequence). The CDR3 totals 15 residues. V shed 5 bases and J 1 base; nucleotides not matched to a gene: 6.

The gene calls are TRBV24-1 and TRBJ2-2; TRBD1 might be the D (6 bases). This CDR3 has 16 residues. Germline CDR1 is KGHDR and CDR2 is SFDVKD. Deletions cut 4 bases from V and 2 bases from J, with 13 bases between. The CDR3 nucleotides are TGTGCCACCAGTGACCCCGGGACATTCAACACCGGGGAGCTGTTTTTT. Translating gives CATSDPGTFNTGELFF.

The V call is TRBV4-2, the J call TRBJ2-4; TRBD2 might be the D (5 bases). The germline gives CDR1 LGHNA, CDR2 YNFKEQ. The V and J ends lost 0 bases and 6 bases respectively, with 12 bases between them. The CDR3 loop spans 15 amino acids. The CDR3 region has the DNA TGTGCCAGCAGCCAAGACTCTATTGGAGGAAACATTCAGTACTTC. It codes for CASSQDSIGGNIQYF.

V is TRBV4-3 and J is TRBJ2-1; 8 bases are shared with TRBD1. CDR3 length equals 14 residues. V shed 4 bases, J shed 10 bases, and the junction held 9 bases outside the gene matches. CDR1 LGHNA and CDR2 YSLEER come from the germline V gene. In DNA form, the CDR3 reads TGCGCCAGCAGCCGCGGGGCCCAGGGGGCCGAGCAGTTCTTC. As protein: CASSRGAQGAEQFF.

The J gene is TRBJ1-4, the V gene TRBV6-5; 7 positions match TRBD1. Losses at the gene ends were 6 bases for V and 5 bases for J; bases not matched to a gene: 6. CDR3 length equals 14 residues. CDR1 and CDR2 from the germline V gene are MNHEY and SVGAGI. The CDR3 nucleotides are TGTGCCAGCAGCCGCCGGGACAGCAATGAAAAACTGTTTTTT. It yields the protein CASSRRDSNEKLFF.

This clone was observed once. The V call is TRBV27, the J call TRBJ1-2; D gene ambiguous. The CDR3 length is 13 residues. Germline loops: CDR1 MNHEY, CDR2 SMNVEV (reference sequence). V was pared by 4 bases and J by 5 bases, with 11 bases between. CDR3 amino acids: CASSSDPFYGYTF. In DNA form, the CDR3 reads TGTGCCAGCAGTTCGGACCCATTTTATGGCTACACCTTC.